Each of the 14 T cell receptor beta chains below was sequenced from the same sample in a study of identical twins. One entry per CDR3 protein, called by TCRdb with MiXCR from the 5' RACE reads. The table shows roughly 720,000 distinct CDR3 sequences, with approximately 18% occurring only once. This sample was shared with a second study, whose subject was T cells expressing NK-cell markers.

The material sequenced was PBMCs. These receptors were taken from a woman aged 18-30 years in good health.

The sample holds a few counts of this clonotype. The chain has TRBV29-1 and TRBJ2-1, with D unclear. Trimming took off 7 bases at V and 4 bases at J, with 8 bases between the two ends. There are 11 residues in the CDR3. Germline lookup yields CDR1 SQVTM and CDR2 ANQGSEA. CDR3 amino acids: CSGDRYNEQFF. CDR3 coding DNA: TGCAGCGGGGATAGGTACAATGAGCAGTTCTTC.

V usage is TRBV20-1 and J usage is TRBJ2-1; 10 bases match TRBD2. Trimming took 3 bases from V and 5 from J; bases not matched to a gene: 7. Germline V lookup: CDR1 DFQATT, CDR2 SNEGSKA (reference sequence). CDR3 length equals 15 residues. As DNA, the CDR3 is TGCAGTGCTAGGCCATGGACTAGCGGCAACAATGAGCAGTTCTTC. Its translation is CSARPWTSGNNEQFF.

This clonotype was seen a handful of times. V and J are TRBV12-3 or TRBV12-4 and TRBJ2-1; possible D gene TRBD2, 6 bases. Deletions cut 1 base from V and 5 bases from J, with 15 bases between. This CDR3 has 16 residues. The chain's CDR3 is CASSLVRGNRNNEQFF. The CDR3 DNA sequence: TGTGCCAGCAGTTTAGTGCGGGGTAATAGGAACAATGAGCAGTTCTTC.

This chain joins TRBV12-3 or TRBV12-4 and TRBJ2-3; no definite D call. The CDR3 has 12 amino acids. The ends were cut back, 1 base at V and 8 bases at J, with 7 bases in the middle. The CDR3 DNA reads as TGTGCCAGCAGTTTAGGGACCTCTACGCAGTATTTT. Residues: CASSLGTSTQYF.

J is TRBJ1-4 and V is TRBV5-8, with TRBD1 as a possible D gene (5 bases). This CDR3 comprises 11 residues. Germline V gene sequence: CDR1 SGHTS, CDR2 YDEGEE. Trimming removed 2 bases at V and 14 bases at J, with 10 bases between. CDR3 region: CASSFREPLFF. The CDR3 DNA reads TGTGCCAGCAGCTTCAGGGAACCTCTGTTTTTT.

V usage is TRBV7-2 and J usage is TRBJ1-2; 8 nucleotides align to TRBD1. This CDR3 is 14 amino acids long. The V and J ends lost 4 bases and 6 bases, in that order; junction bases with no gene match: 7. Germline V CDR1 and CDR2: SGHTA, FQGNSA. This chain's CDR3 is CASSSGTGYDGYTF. The CDR3 bases are TGTGCCAGCAGCTCAGGGACAGGATATGATGGCTACACCTTC.

This clonotype was seen a handful of times. The V gene is TRBV5-1, the J gene TRBJ2-1; TRBD2 aligns across 9 bases. With V trimmed by 2 bases and J by 0 bases, 3 bases remained unmatched. CDR1 and CDR2 (germline): SGHRS, YFSETQ. The CDR3 length is 16 residues. The CDR3 loop is CASSFPSGISYNEQFF. CDR3 in DNA: TGCGCCAGCAGCTTCCCTAGCGGGATCTCCTACAATGAGCAGTTCTTC.

This clonotype was seen a few times. The chain is built from TRBV5-1 and TRBJ1-2; maybe TRBD1 (5 bases). The V gene lost 4 bases and the J gene lost 5 bases, with 18 bases spanning the gap. This CDR3 has 15 amino acids. Per germline, CDR1 SGHRS and CDR2 YFSETQ. The CDR3 loop is CASSVRAITGYGYTF. The CDR3 DNA is TGCGCCAGCAGCGTTCGTGCTATAACAGGATATGGCTACACCTTC.

The sample holds a few counts of this clonotype. The gene calls are TRBV5-6 and TRBJ2-1, with 8 bases identical to TRBD1. The J segment lost 5 bases and the V segment lost 5 bases, leaving 12 bases of the junction unmatched. CDR1 SGHDT and CDR2 YYEEEE come from the germline V gene. The CDR3 covers 16 residues. The CDR3 sequence is CASRLAGTGKNNEQFF. The CDR3 nucleotides are TGTGCCAGCAGGCTTGCCGGGACAGGAAAAAACAATGAGCAGTTCTTC.

The rearrangement links TRBV20-1 to TRBJ1-4; TRBD1 might be the D (6 bases). Germline assignment: CDR1 DFQATT and CDR2 SNEGSKA (reference sequence). Trimming left V 3 bases short and J 8 bases short, with 13 bases between. The CDR3 has 13 amino acids. Here the CDR3 reads CSARAGDKEKLFF. The CDR3 DNA sequence: TGCAGTGCTAGGGCGGGGGACAAGGAAAAACTGTTTTTT.

This clonotype was observed a few times. The genes are TRBV12-3 or TRBV12-4 and TRBJ1-2; D remains unclear. V lost 1 base and J 8 bases, leaving 17 bases between the germline ends. CDR3 length equals 15 residues. The CDR3 DNA reads TGTGCCAGCAGTTTAGACCCCGTTCAGCCTCTCGGCTACACCTTC. Encoded protein: CASSLDPVQPLGYTF.

Comment on this clonotype: This may be a read error: a much more frequent sequence differs by one nucleotide. V usage is TRBV5-1 and J usage is TRBJ2-7, with D unresolved. This CDR3 has 15 residues. Germline CDR1 reads SGHRS; CDR2 reads YFSETQ. Trimming took off 0 bases at V and 2 bases at J, with 12 bases between the two ends. The DNA of the CDR3 is TGCGCCAGCAGCTTGGCGGCGACGCCCACCTACGAGCAGTACTTC. Residues: CASSLAATPTYEQYF.

This clonotype was found a few times. The chain combines TRBV12-3 or TRBV12-4 with TRBJ2-7; TRBD1 is a possible D gene (6 bases). The CDR3 length is 14 residues. With 3 bases removed from V and 0 bases from J, the gap between germline ends came to 9 bases. This CDR3 is CASSFPTGSYEQYF. The CDR3 coding sequence is TGTGCCAGCAGTTTCCCGACAGGCTCCTACGAGCAGTACTTC.

This clonotype was found a few times. This chain links TRBV6-1 with TRBJ2-7; D possibly corresponds to TRBD1 (6 bases). The germline gives CDR1 MNHNS, CDR2 SASEGT. V dropped 8 bases and J dropped 1 base, with 15 bases sitting between them. The CDR3 has 14 residues. The CDR3 coding sequence is TGTGCCAGCCGCCCAAGGGGGAGATCCTACGAGCAGTACTTC. Protein product: CASRPRGRSYEQYF.